This TCR beta chain was observed in a study of cytomegalovirus exposure and HLA in healthy donors. In regard to this clone: Its cognate antigen is unknown.

This CDR3 spans 15 amino acids. V lost 3 bases and J lost 1, with 11 bases in between. The germline CDR1 and CDR2 sequences are MDHEN and SYDVKM. General study points: Excluded were some V segments that proved indistinguishable, including TRBV6-2 and TRBV6-3. Earlier analysis found most TCR beta V segments productive about 90% or about 30% of the time. HLA restriction was apparent for most CMV-associated TCR beta chains in a later analysis.

It was with 60 Vbeta and 13 Jbeta primers that the PCR ran. In the study's own analysis: Around 12 million of some 80 million unique TCR beta chains were shared, per a later count. Some clones are missing from TCRdb's copy, which holds only in-frame ones; the method was immunoSEQ multiplex PCR. The V and J calls and clone size are taken from that table; D and trimming were inferred from the DNA. The table shows roughly 170,000 clones, with about 85% occurring only once. This chain links TRBV28 with TRBJ2-3; TRBD1 is a possible D gene (5 bases). Specimen: PBMCs. This receptor was identified in a woman in her forties or fifties in good health and CMV-seropositive. Here the CDR3 reads CASSLLGVGTDTQYF. The CDR3 DNA reads as TGTGCCAGCAGTTTGTTAGGGGTTGGCACAGATACGCAGTATTTT.